This T cell receptor beta chain was sequenced in a study of cytomegalovirus exposure and HLA in healthy donors. Germline V gives CDR1 SGHDT, CDR2 YYEEEE. V was cut by 0 bases and J by 4 bases, with 10 bases left in between. The CDR3 runs to 14 residues. Primers: 60 Vbeta forward and 13 Jbeta reverse. Using immunoSEQ multiplex PCR, the repertoire was profiled, and TCRdb retains in-frame clones only, with some absent. The repertoire includes roughly 61,000 clones, over 75% of them detected once, and about 6.5% sits in the top ten. What was sequenced was PBMCs. The chain links TRBV5-6 to TRBJ1-1, with D possibly TRBD1 on 5 matching bases. This clonotype originated in a male donor in good health and CMV-seronegative. DNA of the CDR3: TGTGCCAGCAGCTTGGGCAGGGTTGGCACTGAAGCTTTCTTT. It specifies CASSLGRVGTEAFF.